This T cell receptor beta chain appears in the sequencing data of a study of cytomegalovirus exposure and HLA in healthy donors. Study-level results: As confirmed in vitro, a few CMV-associated chains were specific for CMV antigens. Donors were assumed by presence/absence analyses to have roughly uniform sequencing depth. Most likely, a cluster of highly shared sequence variants arose as a sequencing artifact. Reports state that TCR beta sequences accurately predicted most subjects' HLA-A and HLA-B alleles.

PCR employed 60 Vbeta and 13 Jbeta primers. Produced via immunoSEQ multiplex PCR; TCRdb's table is partial and in-frame only. The sample carries around 92,000 clones, about 70% recorded once. Germline loops: CDR1 GTSNPN, CDR2 SVGIG (reference sequence). This CDR3 is built from 14 residues. The germline V and J ends were trimmed by 2 bases and 5 bases, with 15 bases remaining between them. This clone has only a few counts. What it recognizes is unknown. The chain employs TRBV30 and TRBJ1-1, with D perhaps TRBD1 (5 bases). The sample was PBMCs. This clonotype was sampled from a human donor in good health. The CDR3 nucleotides read TGTGCCTGGAGTACCCGGACGGGGGGAACTGAAGCTTTCTTT. Translating gives CAWSTRTGGTEAFF.